A selection of T cell receptor beta chains follows, all from one sample in a study of shared clonotypes between healthy human individuals. TCRdb keeps only in-frame clones here, not all; method: immunoSEQ multiplex PCR. Among around 200,000 clones, around 63% were seen once, and the ten largest hold under 11%. Specimen: memory CD4+ T cells sorted from blood. These receptors all come from a man aged 30 to 39 in good health. CDR3s include the opening cysteine and the closing phenylalanine or tryptophan. The order of the fields is J gene, V gene, clone size, D gene, CDR3 protein, CDR3 DNA. D genes are given only for firm matches. The listing skips clone size in some rows; elsewhere it reads once, few, many or a size class.

>TRBJ2-3|TRBV28|-|-
CASSIPTDTQYF
TGTGCCAGCAGCATCCCCACAGATACGCAGTATTTT
>TRBJ2-3|TRBV2|-|-
CASRQDPSTDTQYF
TGTGCCAGCAGGCAGGATCCTAGCACAGATACGCAGTATTTT
>TRBJ2-1|TRBV27|-|TRBD2
CASSPGTSPYNEQFF
TGTGCCAGCAGCCCCGGGACTAGCCCGTACAATGAGCAGTTCTTC
>TRBJ1-5|TRBV11-2|-|-
CASSLVRNQPQHF
TGTGCCAGCAGCTTAGTCAGGAATCAGCCCCAGCATTTT
>TRBJ2-5|TRBV5-4|-|-
CASSFVGVQETQYF
TGTGCCAGCAGCTTCGTAGGGGTCCAAGAGACCCAGTACTTC
>TRBJ2-5|TRBV29-1|few|-
CSVGQETQYF
TGCAGCGTGGGGCAAGAGACCCAGTACTTC
>TRBJ2-5|TRBV18|-|TRBD2
CASSPVGRGSGETQYF
TGTGCCAGCTCACCCGTCGGGCGGGGGTCGGGTGAGACCCAGTACTTC
>TRBJ2-5|TRBV6-5|-|TRBD2
CASSWRTRETQYF
TGTGCCAGCAGTTGGAGGACTAGAGAGACCCAGTACTTC
>TRBJ1-1|TRBV2|-|-
CASRSQGNTEAFF
TGTGCCAGCAGGTCACAGGGTAACACTGAAGCTTTCTTT
>TRBJ2-1|TRBV7-2|-|-
CASSPAGNSYNEQFF
TGTGCCAGCAGCCCGGCCGGGAACTCCTACAATGAGCAGTTCTTC
>TRBJ2-5|TRBV18|-|-
CASSPPSGRGQETQYF
TGTGCCAGCTCACCACCGTCGGGGAGGGGGCAAGAGACCCAGTACTTC
>TRBJ2-3|TRBV28|-|-
CASSLTLPTQYF
TGTGCCAGCAGTTTAACTCTTCCTACGCAGTATTTT
>TRBJ1-1|TRBV27|few|-
CASSLSPGGEAFF
TGTGCCAGCAGTTTGTCACCGGGAGGTGAAGCTTTCTTT
>TRBJ1-2|TRBV15|-|-
CATSRDNEGRGGYTF
TGTGCCACCAGCAGAGATAACGAGGGCCGGGGTGGCTACACCTTC
>TRBJ2-5|TRBV7-2|many|-
CASTFNPGSQETQYF
TGTGCCAGCACCTTTAATCCAGGGTCCCAAGAGACCCAGTACTTC
>TRBJ2-5|TRBV11-2|once|TRBD2
CASSPASGPGTQYF
TGTGCCAGCAGCCCAGCTAGCGGGCCAGGGACCCAGTACTTC
>TRBJ1-2|TRBV11-2|-|-
CASSYTGGGYTF
TGTGCCAGCAGCTACACCGGCGGGGGCTACACCTTC
>TRBJ2-2|TRBV10-3|-|TRBD2
CAIRRTSGRAGTGELFF
TGTGCCATCAGACGGACTAGCGGGAGGGCGGGCACCGGGGAGCTGTTTTTT
>TRBJ2-3|TRBV28|-|-
CASSLGGALDTQYF
TGTGCCAGCAGTTTAGGGGGGGCCCTAGATACGCAGTATTTT
>TRBJ2-2|TRBV19|-|-
CASRALAGTDGELFF
TGTGCCAGCAGAGCCCTAGCCGGGACCGACGGGGAGCTGTTTTTT
>TRBJ2-1|TRBV7-2|once|TRBD2
CASSLVGSGKQFF
TGTGCCAGCAGCTTAGTAGGTAGCGGGAAACAGTTCTTC
>TRBJ2-1|TRBV5-1|-|-
CASSLLGGAYNEQFF
TGCGCCAGCAGCTTGCTAGGGGGAGCATACAATGAGCAGTTCTTC
>TRBJ2-1|TRBV5-4|-|-
CASRAGLTVGEQFF
TGTGCCAGCAGGGCGGGACTTACAGTAGGCGAGCAGTTCTTC
>TRBJ2-5|TRBV28|-|-
CASRGGGSYETQYF
TGTGCCAGCAGAGGGGGCGGGAGCTATGAGACCCAGTACTTC
>TRBJ2-1|TRBV9|-|-
CASSAREFSYNEQFF
TGTGCCAGCAGCGCCCGGGAGTTCTCCTACAATGAGCAGTTCTTC
>TRBJ2-3|TRBV21-1|-|-
CASSNPPQPDTQYF
TGTGCCAGCAGCAATCCTCCCCAACCAGATACGCAGTATTTT
>TRBJ1-2|TRBV6-5|-|-
CASKSGNYGYTF
TGTGCCAGCAAAAGCGGTAACTATGGCTACACCTTC
>TRBJ2-6|TRBV6-1|-|TRBD1
CASKEQGAGANVLTF
TGTGCCAGCAAAGAACAGGGGGCTGGGGCCAACGTCCTGACTTTC
>TRBJ2-1|TRBV5-4|-|-
CASSLGGSSYNEQFF
TGTGCCAGCAGCTTGGGTGGCTCCTCCTACAATGAGCAGTTCTTC
>TRBJ2-3|TRBV5-1|-|TRBD2
CASSLVGSGRSDTQYF
TGCGCCAGCAGCTTGGTGGGTAGCGGGAGGTCAGATACGCAGTATTTT
>TRBJ1-1|TRBV29-1|-|-
CSVYGTEAFF
TGCAGCGTTTATGGTACTGAAGCTTTCTTT
>TRBJ2-7|TRBV11-2|-|-
CASSYVSLGGEQYF
TGTGCCAGCAGCTACGTGAGTTTAGGGGGAGAGCAGTACTTC
>TRBJ2-7|TRBV21-1|-|-
CASSKLRGSRGQGVYEQYF
TGTGCCAGCAGCAAATTGAGAGGGAGTAGGGGACAGGGGGTGTACGAGCAGTACTTC
>TRBJ2-7|TRBV5-1|few|TRBD2
CASSPRTSDYEQYF
TGCGCCAGCAGCCCTAGGACTAGCGACTACGAGCAGTACTTC
>TRBJ2-7|TRBV9|few|TRBD1
CASSVDRAGEQYF
TGTGCCAGCAGCGTGGACAGGGCTGGGGAGCAGTACTTC
>TRBJ2-1|TRBV5-1|few|-
CASSLVLALGDEQFF
TGCGCCAGCAGCTTGGTTCTAGCGCTTGGGGATGAGCAGTTCTTC
>TRBJ2-3|TRBV5-1|-|TRBD2
CASSASGIADTQYF
TGCGCCAGCAGCGCTAGCGGGATTGCAGATACGCAGTATTTT
>TRBJ1-2|TRBV19|-|-
CASSRPTEANYGYTF
TGTGCCAGTAGTCGACCGACAGAAGCTAACTATGGCTACACCTTC
>TRBJ2-5|TRBV9|-|-
CASSVGNGQETQYF
TGTGCCAGCAGCGTAGGGAACGGACAAGAGACCCAGTACTTC
>TRBJ2-3|TRBV6-4|-|-
CASSPTGRGTQYF
TGTGCCAGCAGTCCCACAGGGAGGGGGACGCAGTATTTT
>TRBJ1-2|TRBV10-3|many|TRBD1
CAISFPGQGSYGYTF
TGTGCCATCAGCTTTCCGGGACAGGGATCCTATGGCTACACCTTC
>TRBJ2-1|TRBV28|-|-
CASSLLALNNEQFF
TGTGCCAGCAGTTTGCTAGCCCTTAACAATGAGCAGTTCTTC
>TRBJ2-7|TRBV4-3|-|TRBD1
CASSQRTGYPYEQYF
TGCGCCAGCAGCCAACGGACAGGTTATCCCTACGAGCAGTACTTC
>TRBJ2-7|TRBV7-2|-|-
CASSLGPGASNYYEQYF
TGTGCCAGCAGCTTAGGTCCAGGGGCCTCTAACTACTACGAGCAGTACTTC